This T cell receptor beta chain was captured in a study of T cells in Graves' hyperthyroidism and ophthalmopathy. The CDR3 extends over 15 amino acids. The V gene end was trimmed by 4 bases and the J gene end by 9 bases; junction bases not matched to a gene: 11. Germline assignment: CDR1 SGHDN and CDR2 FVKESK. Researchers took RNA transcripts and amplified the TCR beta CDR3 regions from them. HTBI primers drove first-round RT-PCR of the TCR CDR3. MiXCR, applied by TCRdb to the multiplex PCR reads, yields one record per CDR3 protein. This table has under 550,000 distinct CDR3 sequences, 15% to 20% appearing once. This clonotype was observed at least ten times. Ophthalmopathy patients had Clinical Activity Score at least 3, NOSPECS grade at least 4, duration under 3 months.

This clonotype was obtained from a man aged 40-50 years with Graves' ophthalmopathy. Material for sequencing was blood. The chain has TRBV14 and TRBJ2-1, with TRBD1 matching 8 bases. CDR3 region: CASSPWTGSGAEQFF. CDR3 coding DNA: TGTGCCAGCAGCCCCTGGACAGGGTCTGGGGCTGAGCAGTTCTTC.